This note documents a single TCR beta chain sequence. Germline V gives CDR1 KGHDR, CDR2 SFDVKD. The ends lost 8 bases at V and 7 bases at J; junction bases unmatched: 16. This CDR3 region has 17 residues. In the original processing: Nucleated cell number was recorded as an estimate derived from reference gene primer amplification. The assay was immunoSEQ multiplex PCR, and TCRdb's table has in-frame clones only and misses some. For V, J and clone size, that table is used; D and trimming come from the DNA. The sample lists some 30,000 clones, 70% to 90% occurring once. Followed longitudinally, the Seattle patients had been enrolled during active infection. The sample originates from a study of blood T cell repertoires in COVID-19. Study as a whole: Samples taken during acute and convalescent COVID-19 were collected in the United States, Italy and Spain. The analysed material was cDNA or gDNA that came from T cells, B-cell-depleted T cells, or PBMCs.

This chain links TRBV24-1 with TRBJ2-2; 9 bases fit TRBD1. Sequencing was carried out using peripheral blood. The receptor comes from a woman older than 75 with COVID-19, enrolled during active disease. The CDR3 is CATKSGDRVSGGGELFF. Here the CDR3 DNA reads TGTGCCACCAAATCGGGGGACAGGGTAAGTGGTGGCGGGGAGCTGTTTTTT.